The rows below give T cell receptor beta chains drawn from one sample of a study of blood T cell repertoires in COVID-19. Clones were sequenced by immunoSEQ multiplex PCR, and TCRdb holds only the in-frame ones, with some missing. The sample consists of 97,000 or so clones, about nine tenths of them appearing once. The source material was peripheral blood. These receptors originate from a man aged 50 or older with acute or convalescent COVID-19. Both conserved end residues are part of each CDR3. D genes are given only for firm matches. Clone size, where shown, is once, few, many, or a class for clones that have expanded.

J: TRBJ2-5
size: NA
V: TRBV6-2/TRBV6-3
D: TRBD2
CDR3: CASSYGTSGTRAETQYF
DNA: TGTGCCAGCAGTTACGGTACTAGCGGAACGCGGGCGGAGACCCAGTACTTC

J: TRBJ1-2
size: NA
V: TRBV2
D: NA
CDR3: CASSEEQGQGYTF
DNA: TGTGCCAGCAGTGAGGAACAGGGTCAAGGCTACACCTTC

J: TRBJ1-1
size: NA
V: TRBV19
D: NA
CDR3: CASSIVGSGTEAFF
DNA: TGTGCCAGTAGTATAGTAGGTTCGGGCACTGAAGCTTTCTTT

J: TRBJ1-6
size: few
V: TRBV11-2
D: NA
CDR3: CASSLEGTRGDSPLHF
DNA: TGTGCCAGCAGCTTAGAGGGGACCCGGGGGGACTCACCCCTCCACTTT

J: TRBJ1-2
size: NA
V: TRBV7-2
D: NA
CDR3: CASSPMGGYGYTF
DNA: TGTGCCAGCAGCCCAATGGGGGGCTATGGCTACACCTTC

J: TRBJ1-5
size: NA
V: TRBV27
D: NA
CDR3: CASSPPLQVSNQPQHF
DNA: TGTGCCAGCAGTCCTCCCCTGCAGGTTAGCAATCAGCCCCAGCATTTT

J: TRBJ1-2
size: once
V: TRBV19
D: NA
CDR3: CASSSFASQGPYGYTF
DNA: TGTGCCAGCTCAAGTTTCGCGTCGCAGGGCCCCTATGGCTACACCTTC

J: TRBJ2-2
size: NA
V: TRBV6-1
D: TRBD1
CDR3: CASSDQGAVTGELFF
DNA: TGTGCCAGCAGTGATCAGGGGGCGGTCACCGGGGAGCTGTTTTTT

J: TRBJ2-1
size: NA
V: TRBV6-5
D: TRBD1
CDR3: CASSRGQPGDEQFF
DNA: TGTGCCAGCAGTAGGGGGCAGCCAGGGGATGAGCAGTTCTTC

J: TRBJ2-7
size: once
V: TRBV5-1
D: TRBD1
CDR3: CASSSGTGGASYEQYF
DNA: TGCGCCAGCAGCTCGGGGACAGGGGGCGCCTCCTACGAGCAGTACTTC

J: TRBJ2-5
size: NA
V: TRBV27
D: NA
CDR3: CASSLRPQGGETQYF
DNA: TGTGCCAGCAGTTTACGGCCTCAGGGAGGAGAGACCCAGTACTTC

J: TRBJ2-3
size: NA
V: TRBV11-3
D: NA
CDR3: CASSSVRGADTQYF
DNA: TGTGCCAGCAGCTCCGTTCGGGGTGCAGATACGCAGTATTTT

J: TRBJ2-3
size: NA
V: TRBV5-6
D: TRBD1
CDR3: CASSHDRGWTTDTQYF
DNA: TGTGCCAGCAGCCATGACAGGGGGTGGACCACAGATACGCAGTATTTT

J: TRBJ2-2
size: NA
V: TRBV20-1
D: NA
CDR3: CSASARGGELFF
DNA: TGCAGTGCTAGTGCCCGGGGGGGGGAGCTGTTTTTT

J: TRBJ2-5
size: NA
V: TRBV11-2
D: NA
CDR3: CASSLGGRIRETQYF
DNA: TGTGCCAGCAGCTTAGGTGGGAGGATACGAGAGACCCAGTACTTC

J: TRBJ2-7
size: NA
V: TRBV6-5
D: TRBD2
CDR3: CASSIQGGRSYEQYF
DNA: TGTGCCAGCAGCATACAGGGCGGGAGGTCCTACGAGCAGTACTTC

J: TRBJ2-3
size: NA
V: TRBV7-2
D: NA
CDR3: CASSGLGGPPSTDTQYF
DNA: TGTGCCAGCAGCGGACTAGGGGGTCCCCCTAGCACAGATACGCAGTATTTT

J: TRBJ2-7
size: NA
V: TRBV6-5
D: NA
CDR3: CASSYSFRGAYEQYF
DNA: TGTGCCAGCAGTTACTCGTTCAGGGGGGCCTACGAGCAGTACTTC

J: TRBJ2-7
size: NA
V: TRBV5-1
D: TRBD2
CDR3: CASSRTSGLSSYEQYF
DNA: TGCGCCAGCAGCCGGACTAGCGGGCTTAGCTCCTACGAGCAGTACTTC

J: TRBJ2-5
size: NA
V: TRBV15
D: TRBD2
CDR3: CATSRGLAGNQETQYF
DNA: TGTGCCACCAGCCGGGGACTAGCGGGAAACCAAGAGACCCAGTACTTC

J: TRBJ1-5
size: NA
V: TRBV18
D: NA
CDR3: CASSPQMQQDQPQHF
DNA: TGTGCCAGCTCACCACAAATGCAACAGGATCAGCCCCAGCATTTT

J: TRBJ1-1
size: once
V: TRBV12-5
D: NA
CDR3: CASGPPFKTGMNTEAFF
DNA: TGTGCTAGTGGCCCACCTTTTAAGACAGGTATGAACACTGAAGCTTTCTTT

J: TRBJ1-1
size: NA
V: TRBV11-1
D: NA
CDR3: CASSATPTAGNTEAFF
DNA: TGTGCCAGCAGCGCGACCCCGACAGCGGGGAACACTGAAGCTTTCTTT

J: TRBJ2-7
size: NA
V: TRBV2
D: TRBD2
CDR3: CASSGRASGRESRDEQYF
DNA: TGTGCCAGCAGTGGCCGGGCTAGCGGGAGGGAGTCTAGGGACGAGCAGTACTTC

J: TRBJ1-1
size: NA
V: TRBV12-5
D: NA
CDR3: CASGFQGTNTEAFF
DNA: TGTGCTAGTGGTTTTCAGGGAACGAACACTGAAGCTTTCTTT

J: TRBJ1-1
size: NA
V: TRBV7-9
D: NA
CDR3: CASTSSVGAEDTEAFF
DNA: TGTGCCAGCACCAGTTCGGTTGGGGCTGAGGACACTGAAGCTTTCTTT

J: TRBJ1-2
size: once
V: TRBV6-4
D: TRBD1
CDR3: CASSLRTGTTNYGYTF
DNA: TGTGCCAGCAGTTTAAGGACAGGGACTACTAACTATGGCTACACCTTC

J: TRBJ2-7
size: NA
V: TRBV18
D: TRBD1
CDR3: CASSPGQGSYEQYF
DNA: TGTGCCAGCTCACCGGGACAGGGATCCTACGAGCAGTACTTC

J: TRBJ2-5
size: NA
V: TRBV6-5
D: NA
CDR3: CASSYRVWETQYF
DNA: TGTGCCAGCAGTTACCGGGTATGGGAGACCCAGTACTTC

J: TRBJ1-5
size: NA
V: TRBV6-2/TRBV6-3
D: NA
CDR3: CASSDSLSSNQPQHF
DNA: TGTGCCAGCAGTGACAGTTTATCGAGCAATCAGCCCCAGCATTTT

J: TRBJ2-7
size: NA
V: TRBV6-5
D: TRBD2
CDR3: CASKAGGPREQYF
DNA: TGTGCCAGCAAAGCGGGAGGGCCGAGGGAGCAGTACTTC

J: TRBJ1-2
size: NA
V: TRBV5-1
D: TRBD1
CDR3: CASSWTGGPPNYGYTF
DNA: TGCGCCAGCAGCTGGACAGGGGGCCCTCCTAACTATGGCTACACCTTC

J: TRBJ2-7
size: NA
V: TRBV29-1
D: TRBD2
CDR3: CSVEGTSGSSYEQYF
DNA: TGCAGCGTTGAGGGGACTAGCGGGAGTTCTTACGAGCAGTACTTC

J: TRBJ2-2
size: NA
V: TRBV3-1/TRBV3-2
D: TRBD1
CDR3: CASSQRQGVGGELFF
DNA: TGTGCCAGCAGCCAACGCCAGGGGGTTGGCGGGGAGCTGTTTTTT

J: TRBJ1-1
size: once
V: TRBV5-1
D: TRBD1
CDR3: CASSPGTGPEAFF
DNA: TGCGCCAGCAGCCCTGGGACAGGGCCTGAAGCTTTCTTT

J: TRBJ2-1
size: NA
V: TRBV2
D: NA
CDR3: CASTRSGRQFF
DNA: TGTGCCAGCACTAGATCCGGAAGGCAGTTCTTC

J: TRBJ2-1
size: NA
V: TRBV9
D: TRBD2
CDR3: CASSPLTSGRNEQFF
DNA: TGTGCCAGCAGCCCTCTGACTAGCGGTAGGAATGAGCAGTTCTTC

J: TRBJ2-2
size: NA
V: TRBV7-6
D: TRBD1
CDR3: CASSLVQDRGVTGELFF
DNA: TGTGCCAGCAGCTTAGTGCAAGACAGGGGGGTCACCGGGGAGCTGTTTTTT

J: TRBJ2-6
size: NA
V: TRBV14
D: NA
CDR3: CASSPTRDSGANVLTF
DNA: TGTGCCAGCAGCCCGACTAGGGACTCTGGGGCCAACGTCCTGACTTTC

J: TRBJ2-7
size: NA
V: TRBV29-1
D: NA
CDR3: CSVGVAGYEQYF
DNA: TGCAGCGTCGGGGTCGCGGGCTACGAGCAGTACTTC

J: TRBJ1-6
size: NA
V: TRBV2
D: NA
CDR3: CASSELQASSYNSPLHF
DNA: TGTGCCAGCAGTGAACTCCAGGCGAGCTCCTATAATTCACCCCTCCACTTT

J: TRBJ1-2
size: NA
V: TRBV18
D: TRBD1
CDR3: CASSLGQDYGYTF
DNA: TGTGCCAGCTCACTTGGACAGGATTATGGCTACACCTTC

J: TRBJ1-2
size: NA
V: TRBV9
D: NA
CDR3: CASRPIGGNYGYTF
DNA: TGTGCCAGTCGTCCAATCGGGGGTAACTATGGCTACACCTTC

J: TRBJ2-3
size: NA
V: TRBV30
D: TRBD2
CDR3: CAWSNGGSTDTQYF
DNA: TGTGCCTGGAGTAACGGGGGGAGCACAGATACGCAGTATTTT

J: TRBJ2-1
size: NA
V: TRBV24-1
D: TRBD2
CDR3: CATSAGLAGVDEQFF
DNA: TGTGCCACCAGTGCGGGACTAGCGGGAGTCGATGAGCAGTTCTTC

J: TRBJ2-7
size: NA
V: TRBV11-2
D: TRBD2
CDR3: CASSLRTSETYEQYF
DNA: TGTGCCAGCAGCTTAAGGACTAGCGAGACCTACGAGCAGTACTTC

J: TRBJ1-1
size: NA
V: TRBV29-1
D: NA
CDR3: CSGGRNTEAFF
DNA: TGCAGCGGTGGGAGGAACACTGAAGCTTTCTTT

J: TRBJ2-1
size: NA
V: TRBV9
D: TRBD2
CDR3: CASSVSLADAPQFF
DNA: TGTGCCAGCAGCGTATCACTAGCGGACGCCCCACAGTTCTTC

J: TRBJ2-3
size: NA
V: TRBV7-2
D: TRBD2
CDR3: CASSLAVAGAKDTQYF
DNA: TGTGCCAGCAGCTTAGCGGTAGCGGGAGCGAAAGATACGCAGTATTTT

J: TRBJ1-5
size: NA
V: TRBV6-4
D: TRBD1
CDR3: CASSAGTGPNQPQHF
DNA: TGTGCCAGCAGTGCCGGGACAGGCCCGAATCAGCCCCAGCATTTT

J: TRBJ1-5
size: NA
V: TRBV7-2
D: TRBD1
CDR3: CASSNRGSNQPQHF
DNA: TGTGCCAGCAGCAACAGGGGTAGCAATCAGCCCCAGCATTTT

J: TRBJ2-5
size: NA
V: TRBV6-6
D: NA
CDR3: CASSQRGSGETQYF
DNA: TGTGCCAGCAGTCAACGGGGGTCCGGGGAGACCCAGTACTTC

J: TRBJ1-2
size: NA
V: TRBV18
D: NA
CDR3: CASSPGTWEGYTF
DNA: TGTGCCAGCTCCCCCGGAACCTGGGAGGGCTACACCTTC

J: TRBJ2-7
size: NA
V: TRBV19
D: TRBD2
CDR3: CASSRERESTYEQYF
DNA: TGTGCCAGTAGTAGAGAGCGGGAGAGCACCTACGAGCAGTACTTC

J: TRBJ2-7
size: once
V: TRBV10-2
D: TRBD1
CDR3: CASSEPPGTGFSYEQYF
DNA: TGCGCCAGCAGCGAACCACCCGGGACAGGGTTCTCCTACGAGCAGTACTTC

J: TRBJ2-7
size: NA
V: TRBV11-3
D: NA
CDR3: CASSSGDTYEQYF
DNA: TGTGCCAGCAGCTCAGGGGACACGTACGAGCAGTACTTC